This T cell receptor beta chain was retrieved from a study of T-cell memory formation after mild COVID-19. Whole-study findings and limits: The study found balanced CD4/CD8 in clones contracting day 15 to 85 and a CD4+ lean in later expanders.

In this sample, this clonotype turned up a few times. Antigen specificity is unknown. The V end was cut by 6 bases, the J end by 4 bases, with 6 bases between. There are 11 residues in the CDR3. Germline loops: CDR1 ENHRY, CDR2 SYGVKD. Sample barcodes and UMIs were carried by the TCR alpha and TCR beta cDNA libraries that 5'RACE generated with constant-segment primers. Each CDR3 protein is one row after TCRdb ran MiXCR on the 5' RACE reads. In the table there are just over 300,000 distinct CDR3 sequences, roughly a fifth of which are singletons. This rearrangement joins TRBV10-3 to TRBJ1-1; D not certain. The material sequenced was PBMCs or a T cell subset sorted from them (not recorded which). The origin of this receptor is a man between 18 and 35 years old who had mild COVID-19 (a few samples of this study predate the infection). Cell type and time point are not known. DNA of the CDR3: TGTGCCATCAGCGACCCCACTGAAGCTTTCTTT. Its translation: CAISDPTEAFF.